These 14 T cell receptor beta chains originate from one sample sequenced in a study of T cell responses to AZD1222 COVID-19 vaccine. TCRdb keeps only in-frame clones here, not all; method: immunoSEQ multiplex PCR. The sample consists of 95,000 to 150,000 clones, roughly 86% of them appearing once. This sample comprised peripheral blood, obtained on day 0 of AZD1222 vaccination. These TCRs come from an adult in good health.

The rearrangement uses TRBV2 and TRBJ1-2, with D perhaps matching TRBD1 (5 bases). Deletions cut 6 bases from V and 7 bases from J, with 18 bases between. The CDR3 length is 14 residues. Germline values: CDR1 SNHLY, CDR2 FYNNEI. The CDR3 region is CASRARDGLFGYTF. Written as DNA, the CDR3 is TGTGCCAGCAGAGCCCGGGACGGCCTATTTGGCTACACCTTC.

This clone was seen just once. The rearrangement links TRBV5-1 to TRBJ1-6; D is uncertain. Per the germline V gene, CDR1 is SGHRS and CDR2 is YFSETQ. The CDR3 has 15 amino acids. Trimming stripped 5 bases from V and 0 bases from J, with 9 bases between. The CDR3 is CASRPASSYNSPLHF. CDR3 bases: TGCGCCAGCAGGCCGGCGAGCTCCTATAATTCACCCCTCCACTTT.

This chain links TRBV19 with TRBJ2-1, with D possibly being TRBD1 (6 bases). Germline CDR1 reads LNHDA; CDR2 reads SQIVND (reference sequence). The CDR3 covers 14 residues. V was cut by 5 bases and J by 6 bases, with 14 bases left in between. The CDR3 loop is CASSLGQRGNEQFF. As DNA, the CDR3 is TGTGCCAGTAGTTTAGGACAGAGGGGCAATGAGCAGTTCTTC.

This clone has a single count. The chain couples TRBV19 to TRBJ2-1; D gene uncertain. The V and J ends lost 6 bases and 2 bases respectively, with 20 bases between them. The CDR3 runs 17 residues. CDR1 and CDR2 (germline): LNHDA, SQIVND (reference sequence). This CDR3 reads CASSPTPGRAPYNEQFF. The CDR3 DNA sequence: TGTGCCAGTAGCCCAACCCCCGGTAGGGCTCCCTACAATGAGCAGTTCTTC.

The CDR3 reads CASRGLADLYEQYF. CDR3 nucleotides: TGTGCCAGCAGGGGGTTGGCGGACCTCTACGAGCAGTACTTC. The chain couples TRBV28 to TRBJ2-7; no definite D call. Germline V gives CDR1 MDHEN, CDR2 SYDVKM. Trimming shortened V by 6 bases and J by 3 bases, and 15 bases separated the two germline ends. CDR3 size: 14 residues. The variable domain in full, with the rest retrieved from reference TRBV28 and TRBJ2-7, is DVKVTQSSRYLVKRTGEKVFLECVQDMDHENMFWYRQDPGLGLRLIYFSYDVKMKEKGDIPEGYSVSREKKERFSLILESASTNQTSMYLCASRGLADLYEQYFGPGTRLTVT.

The chain couples TRBV28 to TRBJ1-5; maybe TRBD1 (6 bases). There are 15 residues in the CDR3. Germline V gene lookup returns CDR1 MDHEN and CDR2 SYDVKM. With 5 bases removed from V and 3 bases from J, the gap between germline ends came to 14 bases. The CDR3 loop reads CASSPRDTYNQPQHF. The CDR3 nucleotides are TGTGCCAGCAGTCCCCGGGACACTTACAATCAGCCCCAGCATTTT.

This rearrangement joins TRBV2 to TRBJ1-1; 7 bases agree with TRBD1. The CDR3 is 13 amino acids. Per the germline V gene, CDR1 is SNHLY and CDR2 is FYNNEI. CDR3 coding DNA: TGTGCAACGACCGGTGAGGGGGCCCCTGAAGCTTTCTTT. This translates into CATTGEGAPEAFF.

CDR3 loop: CATCTPLGNTIYF. CDR3 DNA sequence: TGTGCCACCTGTACCCCCCTTGGAAACACCATATATTTT. The chain uses TRBV19 and TRBJ1-3; D call uncertain. The length of the CDR3 is 13 residues. Germline V gives CDR1 LNHDA, CDR2 SQIVND (reference sequence). V lost 10 bases to trimming and J lost 3 bases, with 13 bases between them.

The rearrangement uses TRBV4-1 and TRBJ1-2; a weak D match, TRBD1 (5 bases). This CDR3 region has 15 residues. The germline gives CDR1 MGHRA, CDR2 YSYEKL. Trimming took 0 bases from V and 8 from J, leaving 16 bases between them. CDR3 in amino acids: CASSQDLGDYGGYTF. In DNA form, the CDR3 reads TGCGCCAGCAGCCAAGATCTAGGGGACTATGGCGGCTACACCTTC.

Turning to this clone: Sequence at one end of the junction differs from germline and may be a read error. The chain is built from TRBV3-1 (or the pseudogene TRBV3-2) and TRBJ1-2; D remains unclear. Germline CDR1 and CDR2: LGHDT and YNNKEL (reference sequence). CDR3 length: 15 residues. The CDR3 loop is CASSQDVRETMAKSF. CDR3 coding DNA: TGTGCCAGCAGCCAAGACGTTCGAGAAACTATGGCTAAGTCCTTC.

V usage is TRBV28 and J usage is TRBJ2-1; D possibly corresponds to TRBD2 (7 bases). V shed 4 bases and J shed 11 bases, with 18 bases lying between them. The CDR3 totals 14 residues. Germline-derived CDR1 and CDR2 are MDHEN and SYDVKM. CDR3 bases: TGTGCCAGCAGTTCCCTCCGAGGGGGGGCACAGCAGTTCTTC. Protein: CASSSLRGGAQQFF.

The chain links TRBV9 to TRBJ2-1; unclear D gene. Germline CDR1 and CDR2: SGDLS and YYNGEE. The germline V and J ends were trimmed by 1 base and 8 bases, with 7 bases remaining between them. The CDR3 sequence is 12 residues long. Here the CDR3 DNA reads TGTGCCAGCAGCGTAATGGGCGATGAGCAGTTCTTC. It is translated as CASSVMGDEQFF.

The chain joins TRBV10-2 to TRBJ1-3, with D possibly TRBD1 on 5 matching bases. Germline CDR1 and CDR2: WSHSY and SAAADI. V lost 6 bases and J 0 bases, leaving 12 bases between the germline ends. The CDR3 is 15 amino acids. This CDR3 reads CASRDIGSSGNTIYF. The CDR3 DNA sequence: TGCGCCAGCAGGGACATCGGGAGCTCTGGAAACACCATATATTTT.

The chain joins TRBV6-5 to TRBJ2-1, with 14 bases fitting TRBD2. The CDR3 has 15 residues. Trimming cost V 6 bases and J 9 bases; bases outside gene matches: 7. Germline V lookup: CDR1 MNHEY, CDR2 SVGAGI. The CDR3 is CASSKRTSGRSEQFF. CDR3 DNA: TGTGCCAGCAGCAAACGGACTAGCGGGAGGAGTGAGCAGTTCTTC.